The 25 T cell receptor beta chains listed next were all sequenced from one sample in a study of OX40 agonist ivuxolimab in advanced cancers. TCRdb's copy holds only in-frame clones and misses some; the assay was immunoSEQ multiplex PCR. The sample records about 35,000 clones, about 82% being singletons. The specimen was CD4+ or CD8+ T cells sorted from blood, collected in a trial of the OX40 agonist ivuxolimab. The receptors here all came from an adult with an advanced solid tumor such as melanoma, head and neck, liver or kidney cancer.

The rearrangement links TRBV28 to TRBJ1-1; 8 nucleotides line up with TRBD1. Trimming removed 6 bases from V and 2 bases from J; junction bases left unmatched: 11. CDR3 size: 16 residues. From germline, CDR1 is MDHEN and CDR2 SYDVKM. This chain's CDR3 is CASRSNYDRGNTEAFF. The DNA for the CDR3 is TGTGCCAGCAGATCTAATTACGACAGGGGTAACACTGAAGCTTTCTTT.

The chain joins TRBV28 to TRBJ2-7; 8 positions agree with TRBD1. Germline CDR1 MDHEN, CDR2 SYDVKM. The CDR3 covers 14 residues. V trimming: 7 bases; J trimming: 2 bases; junction bases outside the gene matches: 7. This CDR3 reads CASILGTGPYEQYF. For the CDR3, the DNA is TGTGCCAGCATCCTAGGGACAGGACCCTACGAGCAGTACTTC.

V gene TRBV7-6 combines with J gene TRBJ2-1; 10 nucleotides align to TRBD2. Germline V gene lookup returns CDR1 SGHVS and CDR2 FNYEAQ. The CDR3 has 15 amino acids. V was clipped by 5 bases and J by 5 bases; unmatched bases: 6. The DNA for the CDR3 is TGTGCCAGCAGCACCAGCGGGGGGGCCCACAATGAGCAGTTCTTC. The encoded protein is CASSTSGGAHNEQFF.

V and J are TRBV11-3 and TRBJ2-1; TRBD1 is a possible D gene (5 bases). The germline gives CDR1 SGHNT, CDR2 YENEEA. This CDR3 contains 13 residues. Deletions cut 3 bases from V and 5 bases from J, with 8 bases between. The CDR3 DNA reads as TGTGCCAGCAGCTTTGACAGTGACAATGAGCAGTTCTTC. It codes for CASSFDSDNEQFF.

The V and J genes are TRBV27 and TRBJ2-3; TRBD2 aligns across 7 bases. Germline-derived CDR1 and CDR2 are MNHEY and SMNVEV (reference sequence). This CDR3 has 14 residues. Unmatched junction bases numbered 4, after V lost 4 bases and J lost 3 bases. The CDR3 DNA reads as TGTGCCAGCAGTTCGCAACTAGCGACAGATACGCAGTATTTT. Its protein product is CASSSQLATDTQYF.

The J gene is TRBJ2-7, the V gene TRBV14; D is ambiguous. The CDR3 sequence is 12 residues long. V dropped 3 bases and J dropped 0 bases, with 3 bases sitting between them. Germline CDR1 is SGHDN and CDR2 is FVKESK. In DNA, the CDR3 is TGTGCCAGCAGCCAGGCCTCCTACGAGCAGTACTTC. Amino acids: CASSQASYEQYF.

This chain joins TRBV6-1 and TRBJ1-6; possible D gene TRBD1, 6 bases. Germline CDR1 MNHNS, CDR2 SASEGT. This CDR3 is built from 14 residues. Trimming stripped 6 bases from V and 7 bases from J, with 13 bases between. CDR3: CASSAGAENSPLHF. For the CDR3, the DNA is TGTGCCAGCAGCGCGGGGGCAGAGAATTCACCCCTCCACTTT.

This clone was seen only a few times. The chain combines TRBV5-6 with TRBJ1-3; D not resolved. Germline V gives CDR1 SGHDT, CDR2 YYEEEE. Trimming shortened V by 4 bases and J by 0 bases, and 11 bases separated the two germline ends. The CDR3 sequence is 15 residues long. CDR3 sequence reads: CASSGELLSGNTIYF. The CDR3 nucleotides read TGTGCCAGCAGCGGGGAGCTACTCTCTGGAAACACCATATATTTT.

The rearrangement links TRBV9 to TRBJ2-7, with 7 bases aligning to TRBD1. The CDR3 length is 14 residues. Trimming took 0 bases from V and 4 from J; bases not matched to a gene: 4. Germline V CDR1 and CDR2: SGDLS, YYNGEE. CDR3 sequence (DNA): TGTGCCAGCAGCGTAGACAGACAGGGTTACGAGCAGTACTTC. It yields the protein CASSVDRQGYEQYF.

This sequence joins TRBV4-1 and TRBJ1-5; a possible D gene is TRBD1 (5 bases). Germline CDR1 and CDR2: MGHRA and YSYEKL. The ends were cut back, 0 bases at V and 6 bases at J, with 12 bases in the middle. The CDR3 has 15 amino acids. CDR3 nucleotides: TGCGCCAGCAGCCAAGACCGGGACCGCTTTCAGCCCCAGCATTTT. Protein product: CASSQDRDRFQPQHF.

V is TRBV30 and J is TRBJ1-4, with TRBD1 as a possible D gene (5 bases). V dropped 4 bases and J dropped 4 bases, with 10 bases sitting between them. The CDR3 covers 13 residues. Germline CDR1 reads GTSNPN; CDR2 reads SVGIG (reference sequence). This chain's CDR3 is CAWTAGNNEKLFF. The DNA of the CDR3 is TGTGCCTGGACTGCAGGGAATAATGAAAAACTGTTTTTT.

This chain connects TRBV27 to TRBJ2-1, with D unresolved. Germline V gene lookup returns CDR1 MNHEY and CDR2 SMNVEV (reference sequence). The CDR3 extends over 11 amino acids. The V and J ends lost 8 bases and 3 bases respectively, with 5 bases between them. CDR3 coding DNA: TGTGCCAGCCACTACTACAATGAGCAGTTCTTC. Protein sequence: CASHYYNEQFF.

The rearrangement joins TRBV25-1 to TRBJ2-3; D is perhaps TRBD2 (6 bases). This CDR3 is 12 amino acids long. CDR1 and CDR2 from the germline V gene are MGHDK and SYGVNS. Trimming pared 4 bases from V and 9 bases from J, leaving 11 bases between. CDR3 protein: CASSVSRGTQYF. CDR3 nucleotides: TGTGCCAGCAGTGTCTCCCGGGGGACGCAGTATTTT.

The chain is built from TRBV4-1 and TRBJ2-5; 10 nucleotides align to TRBD2. The CDR3 sequence is 14 residues long. Germline V gives CDR1 MGHRA, CDR2 YSYEKL. Unmatched junction bases numbered 3, after V lost 6 bases and J lost 2 bases. In DNA, the CDR3 is TGCGCCAGCAGACAGACTAGCGGGCAAGAGACCCAGTACTTC. Translation: CASRQTSGQETQYF.

This clone has just a few counts. This sequence joins TRBV5-1 and TRBJ1-2, with TRBD1 identical over 10 bases. The CDR3 is 14 amino acids. The junction had 3 bases not matched to a gene; V was cut back by 4 bases and J by 3 bases. Germline loops: CDR1 SGHRS, CDR2 YFSETQ. The CDR3 region has the DNA TGCGCCAGCAGCGCAGGGACAGGGGACTATGGCTACACCTTC. Its translation is CASSAGTGDYGYTF.

The gene calls are TRBV4-3 and TRBJ1-6; D ambiguous. The V end was cut by 4 bases, the J end by 7 bases, with 11 bases between. The CDR3 consists of 14 residues. Germline V gives CDR1 LGHNA, CDR2 YSLEER. CDR3 bases: TGCGCCAGCAGCCGAGAGACCGGGAATTCACCCCTCCACTTT. This sequence encodes CASSRETGNSPLHF.

This clone is a singleton in its sample. The chain uses TRBV6-1 and TRBJ1-1; D gene uncertain. Germline values: CDR1 MNHNS, CDR2 SASEGT. CDR3 length equals 15 residues. The germline V and J ends were trimmed by 2 bases and 4 bases, with 14 bases remaining between them. CDR3 protein: CASSEHHGESTEAFF. The CDR3 nucleotides read TGTGCCAGCAGTGAACACCATGGGGAGTCCACTGAAGCTTTCTTT.

The gene calls are TRBV27 and TRBJ2-7; D is unresolved. Between the trimmed V and J ends, which lost 1 base and 4 bases, there was a span of 14 bases. Germline V gene lookup returns CDR1 MNHEY and CDR2 SMNVEV (reference sequence). The CDR3 consists of 15 residues. This CDR3 is CASSLWGGLGYEQYF. As DNA, the CDR3 is TGTGCCAGCAGTTTATGGGGTGGTCTAGGGTACGAGCAGTACTTC.

The chain is built from TRBV5-4 and TRBJ2-5, with TRBD1 identical over 9 bases. With 3 bases clipped from V and 1 base from J, the junction kept 7 bases outside the gene matches. There are 16 residues in the CDR3. Germline V gene sequence: CDR1 SGHNT, CDR2 YYREEE (reference sequence). The CDR3 region is CASSSSPGQGQETQYF. CDR3 sequence (DNA): TGTGCCAGCAGCTCTTCCCCGGGACAGGGCCAAGAGACCCAGTACTTC.

This rearrangement joins TRBV10-3 to TRBJ2-7; possibly TRBD2 for D (5 bases). The CDR3 totals 19 residues. V lost 0 bases to trimming and J lost 3 bases, with 24 bases between them. CDR1 ENHRY and CDR2 SYGVKD come from the germline V gene. As DNA, the CDR3 is TGTGCCATCAGTGAGTCGAGTTACGAAGGCCTAGCAGAGTACTACGAGCAGTACTTC. Residues: CAISESSYEGLAEYYEQYF.

This clone has only a few counts. The chain links TRBV25-1 to TRBJ1-1; the D gene is possibly TRBD1 (6 bases). There are 14 residues in the CDR3. Trimming removed 6 bases from V and 1 base from J, with 12 bases in between. Germline CDR1 and CDR2: MGHDK and SYGVNS. The CDR3 region has the DNA TGTGCCAGCAGCCCGGGACACCAGAACACTGAAGCTTTCTTT. Residues: CASSPGHQNTEAFF.

The table lists this clone with a few counts. The chain carries TRBV23-1 and TRBJ1-5; D remains unclear. TRBV23-1 is marked as an open reading frame, function uncertain. The CDR3 covers 11 residues. V was clipped by 4 bases and J by 7 bases, with 5 bases between them. The CDR3 sequence: CASSRAQPQHF. The DNA for the CDR3 is TGCGCCAGCAGTCGTGCCCAGCCCCAGCATTTT.

The V gene is TRBV19, the J gene TRBJ1-2; 7 bases align to TRBD1. V was clipped by 5 bases and J by 4 bases; unmatched bases: 7. Per germline, CDR1 LNHDA and CDR2 SQIVND (reference sequence). The CDR3 is 14 residues long. CDR3 protein: CASSPTGDGYGYTF. The CDR3 DNA sequence: TGTGCCAGTAGTCCCACAGGGGACGGCTATGGCTACACCTTC. Full variable domain (remainder filled in from reference TRBV19 and TRBJ1-2): DGGITQSPKYLFRKEGQNVTLSCEQNLNHDAMYWYRQDPGQGLRLIYYSQIVNDFQKGDIAEGYSVSREKKESFPLTVTSAQKNPTAFYLCASSPTGDGYGYTFGSGTRLTVV.

The DNA for the CDR3 is TGTGCCAGCAGCTTAGACACCGGGGAGCTGTTTTTT. Its translation is CASSLDTGELFF. The chain joins TRBV7-9 to TRBJ2-2; no firm D call. The CDR3 is 12 residues long. V lost 1 base, J lost 3 bases, and 0 bases lay in between. Germline V lookup: CDR1 SEHNR, CDR2 FQNEAQ (reference sequence). The full variable domain, with the rest looked up from reference TRBV7-9 and TRBJ2-2, is DTGVSQNPRHKITKRGQNVTFRCDPISEHNRLYWYRQTLGQGPEFLTYFQNEAQLEKSRLLSDRFSAERPKGSFSTLEIQRTEQGDSAMYLCASSLDTGELFFGEGSRLTVL.

DNA of the CDR3: TGTGCCAGCAGCTTGAACTCCTACGAGCAGTACTTC. Protein: CASSLNSYEQYF. This rearrangement joins TRBV5-4 to TRBJ2-7; no definite D call. The CDR3 runs to 12 residues. Trimming removed 1 base at V and 0 bases at J, with 2 bases between. Germline assignment: CDR1 SGHNT and CDR2 YYREEE (reference sequence).